This TCR beta chain was profiled in a study of blood T cell repertoires in COVID-19. Sequencing used immunoSEQ multiplex PCR; TCRdb keeps in-frame clones, though not all of them. The sample yields 150,000 to 200,000 clones, about four fifths seen once. The CDR3 has 15 residues. Per the germline V gene, CDR1 is SGHTA and CDR2 is FQGNSA. V was clipped by 4 bases and J by 4 bases; unmatched bases: 9. The chain is built from TRBV7-2 and TRBJ2-7, with 8 positions matching TRBD1. Sequenced input: peripheral blood. This clonotype originated in a woman aged 80 or over with COVID-19, enrolled during active disease. The CDR3 reads CASSSAGTGAYEQYF. Here the CDR3 DNA reads TGTGCCAGCAGCTCAGCAGGGACAGGAGCATACGAGCAGTACTTC.